The 5 T cell receptor beta chains below were found in one sample sequenced in a study of PD-L1 blockade in urothelial cancer (TCRdb year 2017). The library was produced with the immunoSEQ multiplex PCR assay. In its TCRdb copy, this immuneACCESS table keeps in-frame sequences only and misses some clones. Where compared with another copy, unresolved V genes explain less than half of these, and the others have no known cause. The table for this sample lists 65,000 to 85,000 clones; 85% to 95% of them were counted only once. Of the sample, more than 0.85% falls within the top ten clones. The meaning of the sample's time point label: peripheral blood 6 weeks after treatment start. The sample here was PBMCs, taken around atezolizumab (anti-PD-L1) treatment. Receptor source: a woman of 80 years or more with urothelial cancer.

The V call is TRBV10-3, the J call TRBJ2-1; 10 positions match TRBD1. The CDR3 contains 14 residues. Germline V gives CDR1 ENHRY, CDR2 SYGVKD. Unmatched junction bases numbered 6, after V lost 6 bases and J lost 7 bases. This chain's CDR3 is CAIRRTGGVNEQFF. The DNA of the CDR3 is TGTGCCATCAGACGGACAGGGGGGGTGAATGAGCAGTTCTTC.

The chain carries TRBV5-4 and TRBJ2-3; D unresolved. V was clipped by 0 bases and J by 0 bases, with 11 bases between them. The CDR3 length is 16 residues. CDR1 is SGHNT, CDR2 YYREEE, per germline (reference sequence). This chain's CDR3 is CASSLGRRTSTDTQYF. Here the CDR3 DNA reads TGTGCCAGCAGCTTGGGGCGGCGTACTAGCACAGATACGCAGTATTTT. The variable domain in full, completed from reference TRBV5-4 and TRBJ2-3, reads ETGVTQSPTHLIKTRGQQVTLRCSSQSGHNTVSWYQQALGQGPQFIFQYYREEENGRGNFPPRFSGLQFPNYSSELNVNALELDDSALYLCASSLGRRTSTDTQYFGPGTRLTVL.

This chain connects TRBV28 to TRBJ2-7, with 9 nucleotides matching TRBD1. The V and J ends lost 8 bases and 0 bases, in that order; junction bases with no gene match: 8. This CDR3 is built from 15 residues. In germline, CDR1 is MDHEN, CDR2 SYDVKM. CDR3 nucleotide sequence: TGTGCCAGCCAAGCCGGGACAGGGAGCTCCTACGAGCAGTACTTC. Translation: CASQAGTGSSYEQYF.

V and J are TRBV30 and TRBJ1-5; D might be TRBD1 (6 bases). This CDR3 has 14 residues. The V end lost 0 bases, the J end lost 11 bases, and 17 bases lay between the germline ends. Germline lookup yields CDR1 GTSNPN and CDR2 SVGIG (reference sequence). The CDR3 loop reads CAWSVDRSTPTQHF. The CDR3, as DNA: TGTGCCTGGAGTGTTGACAGGTCCACCCCGACCCAGCATTTT.

The gene calls are TRBV18 and TRBJ2-7, with TRBD2 matching 8 bases. The V gene end was trimmed by 0 bases and the J gene end by 2 bases; junction bases not matched to a gene: 3. Germline V CDR1 and CDR2: KGHSH, LQKENI. The CDR3 extends over 15 amino acids. The CDR3 reads CASSPPQRGPYEQYF. As DNA, the CDR3 is TGTGCCAGCTCACCACCTCAGCGGGGGCCCTACGAGCAGTACTTC. The entire variable domain, with the rest obtained from reference TRBV18 and TRBJ2-7, is as follows: NAGVMQNPRHLVRRRGQEARLRCSPMKGHSHVYWYRQLPEEGLKFMVYLQKENIIDESGMPKERFSAEFPKEGPSILRIQQVVRGDSAAYFCASSPPQRGPYEQYFGPGTRLTVT.